These 23 T cell receptor beta chains were all obtained from the same sample, sequenced in a study of response to subunit inactivated influenza vaccine. TCRdb processed the RT-PCR reads anew with MiXCR; each CDR3 protein has one entry. The table includes just over 300,000 distinct CDR3 sequences, around 20% detected once. The sequencing here drew on PBMCs from blood, taken 21 months after vaccination. The source of these receptors is a man aged 50-75 years who received an inactivated influenza vaccine.

There are a few counts of this clonotype. The V and J genes are TRBV12-3 or TRBV12-4 and TRBJ1-5; D remains ambiguous. There are 16 residues in the CDR3. The V and J ends lost 1 base and 0 bases respectively, with 10 bases between them. The CDR3 DNA is TGTGCCAGCAGTTTAGGGATAGGGAATAGCAATCAGCCCCAGCATTTT. Amino acids: CASSLGIGNSNQPQHF.

This clonotype has more than one count but fewer than ten. The chain uses TRBV5-1 and TRBJ2-3; D remains ambiguous. The CDR3 totals 13 residues. CDR1 and CDR2 (germline): SGHRS, YFSETQ. The V and J ends lost 4 bases and 4 bases respectively, with 10 bases between them. CDR3 sequence reads: CASSGTVADTQYF. CDR3 nucleotide sequence: TGCGCCAGCAGCGGCACGGTCGCAGATACGCAGTATTTT.

In its sample, this clonotype was seen a few times. The genes are TRBV7-2 and TRBJ2-2, with a possible D match to TRBD2 (7 bases). Per the germline V gene, CDR1 is SGHTA and CDR2 is FQGNSA. V was pared by 3 bases and J by 5 bases, with 16 bases between. CDR3 length: 16 residues. CDR3 in DNA: TGTGCCAGCAGCTTGGTAACAGGGAGGGGGACCGGGGAGCTGTTTTTT. It translates to CASSLVTGRGTGELFF.

This chain links TRBV6-2 or TRBV6-3 with TRBJ2-7; D possibly matches TRBD1 or TRBD2 (5 bases each). The V end was cut by 0 bases, the J end by 4 bases, with 16 bases between. Germline V gene data show CDR1 as MNHEY and CDR2 as SVGEGT. The CDR3 has 16 amino acids. CDR3 residues: CASSYSNPGREYEQYF. In DNA, the CDR3 is TGTGCCAGCAGTTACTCTAATCCGGGGCGAGAGTACGAGCAGTACTTC.

J is TRBJ1-5 and V is TRBV2; D call uncertain. CDR3 length: 13 amino acids. The germline V and J ends were trimmed by 5 bases and 5 bases, with 10 bases remaining between them. Germline-derived CDR1 and CDR2 are SNHLY and FYNNEI. The CDR3 protein is CASSSERDQPQHF. The CDR3, as DNA: TGTGCCAGCAGTTCCGAAAGGGATCAGCCCCAGCATTTT.

This clonotype appeared a few times. The J gene is TRBJ1-6, the V gene TRBV20-1; possibly TRBD1 for D (6 bases). V lost 7 bases and J lost 9, with 22 bases in between. This CDR3 has 15 amino acids. Germline V gene data show CDR1 as DFQATT and CDR2 as SNEGSKA (reference sequence). CDR3 amino acids: CSGLGGGPSSSPLHF. CDR3 coding DNA: TGCAGTGGTCTTGGCGGGGGGCCTTCGAGTTCACCCCTCCACTTT.

The chain carries TRBV11-2 and TRBJ2-1; the match to TRBD2 covers 7 bases. Losses at the gene ends were 4 bases for V and 5 bases for J; bases not matched to a gene: 2. CDR1 and CDR2 (germline): SGHAT, FQNNGV. This CDR3 spans 13 amino acids. This CDR3 is CASSYLADNEQFF. The CDR3 nucleotides read TGTGCCAGCAGCTACCTAGCGGACAATGAGCAGTTCTTC.

The chain couples TRBV2 to TRBJ2-2, with D possibly being TRBD1 (5 bases). Germline lookup yields CDR1 SNHLY and CDR2 FYNNEI. The CDR3 is made up of 11 amino acids. The ends were cut back, 7 bases at V and 6 bases at J, with 6 bases in the middle. For the CDR3, the DNA is TGTGCCAGCATCAGGGCCGGGGAGCTGTTTTTT. It codes for CASIRAGELFF.

This clonotype has at least ten counts. The chain employs TRBV20-1 and TRBJ2-2; 10 bases line up with TRBD2. Germline loops: CDR1 DFQATT, CDR2 SNEGSKA (reference sequence). V gave up 6 bases and J gave up 1 base; unmatched junction bases: 2. CDR3 length: 14 amino acids. CDR3 loop: CSARTSGNTGELFF. In DNA form, the CDR3 reads TGCAGTGCGCGGACTAGCGGGAACACCGGGGAGCTGTTTTTT.

This chain uses TRBV5-6 with TRBJ2-2; D remains unclear. In germline, CDR1 is SGHDT, CDR2 YYEEEE. The CDR3 length is 16 residues. Trimming cost V 0 bases and J 3 bases, with 12 bases left between them. The CDR3 sequence: CASSLGHPWDTGELFF. CDR3 in DNA: TGTGCCAGCAGCTTGGGACATCCTTGGGACACCGGGGAGCTGTTTTTT.

This clonotype showed up just a few times. The chain has TRBV29-1 and TRBJ1-1; weak D call: TRBD1 (5 bases). This CDR3 has 13 residues. From germline, CDR1 is SQVTM and CDR2 ANQGSEA. V was cut by 7 bases and J by 0 bases, with 12 bases left in between. The CDR3 region is CSAYRPLNTEAFF. The CDR3 coding sequence is TGCAGCGCCTACAGGCCGCTGAACACTGAAGCTTTCTTT.

The V gene is TRBV6-1, the J gene TRBJ1-5; possible D gene TRBD1, 6 bases. The CDR3 spans 18 residues. The V end lost 7 bases, the J end lost 0 bases, and 22 bases lay between the germline ends. Germline V gives CDR1 MNHNS, CDR2 SASEGT. CDR3 sequence reads: CASMGTGTTGYSNQPQHF. The DNA of the CDR3 is TGTGCCAGCATGGGAACCGGGACAACCGGATATAGCAATCAGCCCCAGCATTTT.

This chain connects TRBV20-1 to TRBJ2-4; D gene uncertain. The CDR3 is 14 amino acids. The V gene's germline CDR1 is DFQATT and CDR2 SNEGSKA (reference sequence). The V and J ends lost 1 base and 7 bases respectively, with 14 bases between them. The chain's CDR3 is CSARVSGIVNIQYF. CDR3 nucleotide sequence: TGCAGTGCTAGAGTCTCGGGTATAGTGAACATTCAGTACTTC.

This chain uses TRBV29-1 with TRBJ1-5; D perhaps matches TRBD1 (6 bases). CDR3 length: 14 residues. The germline V gene encodes CDR1 SQVTM and CDR2 ANQGSEA. Trimming removed 6 bases at V and 5 bases at J, with 17 bases between. The CDR3 nucleotides are TGCAGCGTGGGGGAACAGGGTCTCTATCAGCCCCAGCATTTT. Its protein is CSVGEQGLYQPQHF.

This clonotype was seen a single time. V and J are TRBV20-1 and TRBJ2-1, with 13 bases lining up with TRBD2. Trimming took 4 bases from V and 7 from J; bases not matched to a gene: 4. CDR1 is DFQATT, CDR2 SNEGSKA, per germline (reference sequence). The CDR3 runs 14 residues. Here the CDR3 reads CSATGLAGQNEQFF. For the CDR3, the DNA is TGCAGTGCTACGGGACTAGCGGGGCAGAATGAGCAGTTCTTC.

This clonotype has just a few counts. As DNA, the CDR3 is TGCAGCGCCGGAACACCCGTGGGTACGCAGTATTTT. This translates into CSAGTPVGTQYF. The chain carries TRBV29-1 and TRBJ2-3, with D unclear. There are 12 residues in the CDR3. The V end lost 7 bases, the J end lost 8 bases, and 16 bases lay between the germline ends. Germline V gene lookup returns CDR1 SQVTM and CDR2 ANQGSEA.

This clonotype was recorded many times. This rearrangement joins TRBV4-1 to TRBJ1-5; the D gene is possibly TRBD1 (6 bases). The CDR3 is 17 amino acids. The germline V and J ends were trimmed by 0 bases and 1 base, with 13 bases remaining between them. Germline lookup yields CDR1 MGHRA and CDR2 YSYEKL. CDR3 coding DNA: TGCGCCAGCAGCCAAGATCCGGTAGGGGGAAGCAATCAGCCCCAGCATTTT. Protein product: CASSQDPVGGSNQPQHF.

V and J are TRBV27 and TRBJ1-2; TRBD1 matches 7 bases. V shed 3 bases and J 8 bases; nucleotides not matched to a gene: 9. Germline V gene sequence: CDR1 MNHEY, CDR2 SMNVEV (reference sequence). The CDR3 length is 14 residues. Here the CDR3 DNA reads TGTGCCAGCAGTTTCGACAGGGTCTCCGGCGGCTACACCTTC. This gives the protein CASSFDRVSGGYTF.

The rearrangement links TRBV12-3 or TRBV12-4 to TRBJ2-1, with a tentative D call TRBD1 (5 bases). CDR3 length: 13 amino acids. The ends were cut back, 3 bases at V and 6 bases at J, with 9 bases in the middle. The CDR3 DNA follows: TGTGCCAGCAGTTTGGTAGGGGCCAATGAGCAGTTCTTC. Translated: CASSLVGANEQFF.

This clonotype was recorded many times. The chain couples TRBV27 to TRBJ1-1, with D maybe TRBD1 (5 bases). V was shortened by 1 base and J by 5 bases, with 14 bases between the two germline ends. The germline gives CDR1 MNHEY, CDR2 SMNVEV (reference sequence). The CDR3 extends over 15 amino acids. The CDR3 nucleotides read TGTGCCAGCAGTTTATATCCGGGGGGAATAACTGAAGCTTTCTTT. It specifies CASSLYPGGITEAFF.

V usage is TRBV4-2 and J usage is TRBJ1-4; D unclear. The CDR3 loop spans 15 amino acids. Germline assignment: CDR1 LGHNA and CDR2 YNFKEQ. With 0 bases removed from V and 3 bases from J, the gap between germline ends came to 8 bases. The chain's CDR3 is CASSQEAFSNEKLFF. CDR3 sequence (DNA): TGTGCCAGCAGCCAAGAGGCCTTCTCTAATGAAAAACTGTTTTTT.

The chain uses TRBV7-9 and TRBJ1-2; 8 positions match TRBD1. Trimming at V came to 5 bases and at J to 8 bases, leaving 13 bases not matched to a gene. The germline CDR1 and CDR2 sequences are SEHNR and FQNEAQ (reference sequence). The CDR3 has 15 residues. This CDR3 is CASSQSSSDRGGYTF. CDR3 coding DNA: TGTGCCAGCAGCCAATCATCAAGCGACAGGGGAGGCTACACCTTC.

This clonotype was seen ten or more times. The chain combines TRBV29-1 with TRBJ1-3, with 8 bases matching TRBD1. This CDR3 region has 15 residues. The ends lost 5 bases at V and 1 base at J; junction bases unmatched: 7. Germline V lookup: CDR1 SQVTM, CDR2 ANQGSEA. The CDR3, as DNA: TGCAGCGTTCGGACAGGGCTACTTTCTGGAAACACCATATATTTT. It is translated as CSVRTGLLSGNTIYF.